The 10 T cell receptor beta chains below come from one sample, sequenced in a study of shared clonotypes between healthy human individuals. This table comes from immunoSEQ multiplex PCR, and its TCRdb copy is limited to in-frame clones, with some not included. The repertoire holds roughly 1.5 million clones, 95% to 99% seen once, with about 0.4% in the top ten. Material for sequencing was naive CD4+ T cells sorted from blood. The subset: CD45RA+ positively selected. These receptors came from a man aged 25-40 years in good health.

The chain recombines TRBV11-3 with TRBJ1-3, with D unresolved. Between the trimmed V and J ends, which lost 4 bases and 6 bases, there was a span of 16 bases. The length of the CDR3 is 15 residues. Germline V lookup: CDR1 SGHNT, CDR2 YENEEA. CDR3 protein: CASSSPDDWENTIYF. The CDR3 bases are TGTGCCAGCAGCTCCCCAGACGACTGGGAAAACACCATATATTTT.

V gene TRBV7-2 combines with J gene TRBJ2-3; 7 bases match TRBD2. Germline assignment: CDR1 SGHTA and CDR2 FQGNSA. The length of the CDR3 is 17 residues. V lost 3 bases and J lost 2; bases outside the gene matches: 11. CDR3 in amino acids: CASSFRLAELITDTQYF. The CDR3 nucleotides read TGTGCCAGCAGCTTTAGGCTAGCGGAGCTCATCACAGATACGCAGTATTTT.

This clone was observed once. V gene TRBV14 combines with J gene TRBJ1-3, with a possible D match to TRBD1 (6 bases). The V and J ends lost 0 bases and 7 bases respectively, with 22 bases between them. From germline, CDR1 is SGHDN and CDR2 FVKESK. This CDR3 comprises 18 residues. In DNA, the CDR3 is TGTGCCAGCAGCCAAGATTTCGCTGGGACACGCTCTGCGAACACCATATATTTT. Its translation is CASSQDFAGTRSANTIYF.

This clone was recorded once. This sequence joins TRBV11-2 and TRBJ2-6, with D uncertain. CDR3 length: 16 amino acids. The V gene lost 2 bases and the J gene lost 3 bases, with 11 bases spanning the gap. The germline CDR1 and CDR2 sequences are SGHAT and FQNNGV. The CDR3 sequence is CASSLNPSHGANVLTF. CDR3 DNA: TGTGCCAGCAGCTTAAACCCCTCCCATGGGGCCAACGTCCTGACTTTC.

The DNA for the CDR3 is TGCAGCGCCACGACAGGGGTCCACGAGCAGTACTTC. It specifies CSATTGVHEQYF. J is TRBJ2-7 and V is TRBV29-1; 8 nucleotides match TRBD1. The germline V gene encodes CDR1 SQVTM and CDR2 ANQGSEA. The CDR3 runs 12 residues. V lost 7 bases to trimming and J lost 5 bases; unmatched junction nucleotides: 7.

The genes are TRBV19 and TRBJ1-5; D uncertain. V dropped 5 bases and J dropped 1 base, with 6 bases sitting between them. The CDR3 spans 13 residues. Germline V CDR1 and CDR2: LNHDA, SQIVND (reference sequence). Here the CDR3 DNA reads TGTGCCAGTAGTGCCGTGAGCAATCAGCCCCAGCATTTT. This translates into CASSAVSNQPQHF. Based on the CDR3 plus reference TRBV19 and TRBJ1-5, the full variable domain is DGGITQSPKYLFRKEGQNVTLSCEQNLNHDAMYWYRQDPGQGLRLIYYSQIVNDFQKGDIAEGYSVSREKKESFPLTVTSAQKNPTAFYLCASSAVSNQPQHFGDGTRLSIL.

The V and J genes are TRBV28 and TRBJ2-1; D may be TRBD2 (6 bases). Trimming stripped 2 bases from V and 9 bases from J, with 20 bases between. The CDR3 runs 16 residues. Germline V CDR1 and CDR2: MDHEN, SYDVKM. CDR3 sequence reads: CASSLAGTPLRGEQFF. In DNA form, the CDR3 reads TGTGCCAGCAGTTTAGCCGGGACTCCTCTTCGGGGTGAGCAGTTCTTC.

Details on this clone: The same CDR3 arises from other DNA sequences in this sample as well. This chain links TRBV5-1 with TRBJ1-3, with no clear D. Germline CDR1 is SGHRS and CDR2 is YFSETQ. The CDR3 totals 13 residues. Trimming removed 4 bases at V and 1 base at J, with 6 bases between. DNA of the CDR3: TGCGCCAGCAGCGAAGGGTCTGGAAACACCATATATTTT. Translation gives CASSEGSGNTIYF. The whole variable domain, filled in from reference TRBV5-1 and TRBJ1-3, reads KAGVTQTPRYLIKTRGQQVTLSCSPISGHRSVSWYQQTPGQGLQFLFEYFSETQRNKGNFPGRFSGRQFSNSRSEMNVSTLELGDSALYLCASSEGSGNTIYFGEGSWLTVV.

The chain joins TRBV10-3 to TRBJ1-1, with TRBD1 matching 7 bases. The CDR3 totals 14 residues. Germline V gives CDR1 ENHRY, CDR2 SYGVKD. After removal of 4 bases from V and 1 base from J, the junction contained 3 bases not matched to a gene. The CDR3 loop is CAISGQGENTEAFF. Written as DNA, the CDR3 is TGTGCCATCAGTGGACAGGGAGAGAACACTGAAGCTTTCTTT.

The chain links TRBV7-2 to TRBJ1-2; TRBD1 agrees at 11 bases. The germline CDR1 and CDR2 sequences are SGHTA and FQGNSA. There are 14 residues in the CDR3. V was pared by 3 bases and J by 8 bases, with 5 bases of the junction left unmatched. The chain's CDR3 is CASSFGQGARGYTF. In DNA, the CDR3 is TGTGCCAGCAGCTTTGGACAGGGGGCGCGAGGCTACACCTTC.